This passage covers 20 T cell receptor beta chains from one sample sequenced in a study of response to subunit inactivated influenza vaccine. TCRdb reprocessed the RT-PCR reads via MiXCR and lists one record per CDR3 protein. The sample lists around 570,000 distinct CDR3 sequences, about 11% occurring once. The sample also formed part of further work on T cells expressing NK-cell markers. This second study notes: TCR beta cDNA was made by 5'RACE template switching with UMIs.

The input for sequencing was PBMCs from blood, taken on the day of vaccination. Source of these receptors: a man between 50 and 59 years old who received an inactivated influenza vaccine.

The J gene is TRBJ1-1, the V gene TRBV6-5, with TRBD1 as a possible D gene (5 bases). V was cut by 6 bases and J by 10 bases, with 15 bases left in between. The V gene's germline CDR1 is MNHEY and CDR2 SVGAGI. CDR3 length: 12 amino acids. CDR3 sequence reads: CASSPDRIGAFF. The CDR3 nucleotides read TGTGCCAGCAGCCCCGACAGAATTGGAGCTTTCTTT.

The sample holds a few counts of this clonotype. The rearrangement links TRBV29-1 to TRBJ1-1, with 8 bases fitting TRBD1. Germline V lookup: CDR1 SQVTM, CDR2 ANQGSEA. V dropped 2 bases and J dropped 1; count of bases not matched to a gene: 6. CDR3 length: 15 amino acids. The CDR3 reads CSVELQGGQNTEAFF. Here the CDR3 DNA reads TGCAGCGTTGAACTACAGGGGGGTCAGAACACTGAAGCTTTCTTT.

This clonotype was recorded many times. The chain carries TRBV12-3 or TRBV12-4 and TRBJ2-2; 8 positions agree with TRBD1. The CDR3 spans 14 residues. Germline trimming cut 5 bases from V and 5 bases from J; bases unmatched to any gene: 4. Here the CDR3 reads CASSAGQGTGELFF. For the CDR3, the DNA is TGTGCCAGCAGTGCTGGACAGGGAACCGGGGAGCTGTTTTTT.

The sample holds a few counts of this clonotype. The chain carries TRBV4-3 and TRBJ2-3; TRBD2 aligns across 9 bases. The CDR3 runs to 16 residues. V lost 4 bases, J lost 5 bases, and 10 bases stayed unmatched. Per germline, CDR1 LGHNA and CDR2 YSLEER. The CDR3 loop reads CASSLHSGRGGDTQYF. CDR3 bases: TGCGCCAGCAGCCTCCATAGCGGGAGAGGGGGAGATACGCAGTATTTT.

This CDR3 reads CASSASTSGRLYEQFF. The CDR3 DNA is TGCGCCAGCAGCGCGTCGACTAGCGGGAGGCTCTATGAGCAGTTCTTC. The genes are TRBV5-1 and TRBJ2-1, with 13 bases aligning to TRBD2. The CDR3 contains 16 residues. Losses at the gene ends were 4 bases for V and 8 bases for J; bases not matched to a gene: 9. Germline V CDR1 and CDR2: SGHRS, YFSETQ. The full variable domain, its missing parts supplied by reference TRBV5-1 and TRBJ2-1, is KAGVTQTPRYLIKTRGQQVTLSCSPISGHRSVSWYQQTPGQGLQFLFEYFSETQRNKGNFPGRFSGRQFSNSRSEMNVSTLELGDSALYLCASSASTSGRLYEQFFGPGTRLTVL.

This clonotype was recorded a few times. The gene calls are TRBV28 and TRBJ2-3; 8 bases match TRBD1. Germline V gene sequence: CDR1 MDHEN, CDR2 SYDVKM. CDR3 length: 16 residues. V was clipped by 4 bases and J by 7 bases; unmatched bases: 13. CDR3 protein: CASSSVGTGALYTQYF. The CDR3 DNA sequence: TGTGCCAGCAGTTCCGTGGGGACAGGAGCCCTTTATACGCAGTATTTT.

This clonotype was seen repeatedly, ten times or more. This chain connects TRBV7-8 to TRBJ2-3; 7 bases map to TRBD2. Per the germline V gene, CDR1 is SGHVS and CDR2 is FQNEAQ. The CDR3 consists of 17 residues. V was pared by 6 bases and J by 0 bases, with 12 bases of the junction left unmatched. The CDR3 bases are TGTGCCAGCAGGGCTCCTCTAGCGGAGTCTAGCACAGATACGCAGTATTTT. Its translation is CASRAPLAESSTDTQYF.

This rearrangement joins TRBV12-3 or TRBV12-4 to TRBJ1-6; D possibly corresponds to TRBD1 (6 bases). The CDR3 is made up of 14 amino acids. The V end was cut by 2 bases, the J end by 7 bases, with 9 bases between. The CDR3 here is CASSLTGPNSPLHF. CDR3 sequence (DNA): TGTGCCAGCAGTTTAACAGGGCCCAATTCACCCCTCCACTTT.

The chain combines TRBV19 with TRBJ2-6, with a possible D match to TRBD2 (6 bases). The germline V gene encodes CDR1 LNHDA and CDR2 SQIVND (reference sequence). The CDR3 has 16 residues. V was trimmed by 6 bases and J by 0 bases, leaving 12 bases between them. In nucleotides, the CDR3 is TGTGCCAGTAGGGTTTGGCGGGACTCTGGGGCCAACGTCCTGACTTTC. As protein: CASRVWRDSGANVLTF. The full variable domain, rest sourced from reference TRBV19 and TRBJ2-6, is DGGITQSPKYLFRKEGQNVTLSCEQNLNHDAMYWYRQDPGQGLRLIYYSQIVNDFQKGDIAEGYSVSREKKESFPLTVTSAQKNPTAFYLCASRVWRDSGANVLTFGAGSRLTVL.

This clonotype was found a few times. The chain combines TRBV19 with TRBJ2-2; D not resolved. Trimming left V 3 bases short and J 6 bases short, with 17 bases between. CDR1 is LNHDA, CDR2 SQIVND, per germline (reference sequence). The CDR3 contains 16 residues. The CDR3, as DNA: TGTGCCAGTAGTATTTCCCAATCCTTGGTTTCCGGGGAGCTGTTTTTT. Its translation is CASSISQSLVSGELFF. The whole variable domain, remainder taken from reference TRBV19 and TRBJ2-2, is DGGITQSPKYLFRKEGQNVTLSCEQNLNHDAMYWYRQDPGQGLRLIYYSQIVNDFQKGDIAEGYSVSREKKESFPLTVTSAQKNPTAFYLCASSISQSLVSGELFFGEGSRLTVL.

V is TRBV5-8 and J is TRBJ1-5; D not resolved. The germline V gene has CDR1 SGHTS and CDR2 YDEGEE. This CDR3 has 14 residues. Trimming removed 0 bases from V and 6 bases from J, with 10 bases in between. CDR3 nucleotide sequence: TGTGCCAGCAGCTTGGGACGGTCTCCTCAGCCCCAGCATTTT. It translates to CASSLGRSPQPQHF.

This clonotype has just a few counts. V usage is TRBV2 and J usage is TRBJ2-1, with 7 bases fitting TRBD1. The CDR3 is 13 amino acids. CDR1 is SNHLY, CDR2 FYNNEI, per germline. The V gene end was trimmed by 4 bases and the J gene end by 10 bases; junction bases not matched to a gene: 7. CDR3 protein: CASSVDRVREQFF. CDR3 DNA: TGTGCCAGCAGTGTTGACAGGGTAAGAGAGCAGTTCTTC.

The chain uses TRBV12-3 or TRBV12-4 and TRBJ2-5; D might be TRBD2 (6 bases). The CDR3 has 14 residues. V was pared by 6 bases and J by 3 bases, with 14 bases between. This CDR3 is CASSYRDWKETQYF. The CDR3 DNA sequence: TGTGCCAGCAGCTACCGGGACTGGAAAGAGACCCAGTACTTC.

CDR3 region: CASSVGLASTDTQYF. DNA for the CDR3: TGCGCCAGCAGCGTGGGACTAGCGAGCACAGATACGCAGTATTTT. V usage is TRBV5-1 and J usage is TRBJ2-3; TRBD2 agrees at 10 bases. The germline V gene encodes CDR1 SGHRS and CDR2 YFSETQ. V lost 4 bases and J lost 0; bases outside the gene matches: 2. The CDR3 runs to 15 residues.

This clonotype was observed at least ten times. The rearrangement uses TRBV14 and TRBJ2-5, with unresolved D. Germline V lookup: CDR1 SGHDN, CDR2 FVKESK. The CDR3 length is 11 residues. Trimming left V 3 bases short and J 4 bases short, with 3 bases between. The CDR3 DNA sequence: TGTGCCAGCAGCCAGACAGAGACCCAGTACTTC. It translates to CASSQTETQYF.

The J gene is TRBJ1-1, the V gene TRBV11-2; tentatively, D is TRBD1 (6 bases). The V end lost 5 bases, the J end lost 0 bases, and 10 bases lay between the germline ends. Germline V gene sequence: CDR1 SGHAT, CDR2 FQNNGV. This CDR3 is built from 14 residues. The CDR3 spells CASSAGVLNTEAFF. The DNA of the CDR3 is TGTGCCAGCAGCGCAGGGGTCTTGAACACTGAAGCTTTCTTT.

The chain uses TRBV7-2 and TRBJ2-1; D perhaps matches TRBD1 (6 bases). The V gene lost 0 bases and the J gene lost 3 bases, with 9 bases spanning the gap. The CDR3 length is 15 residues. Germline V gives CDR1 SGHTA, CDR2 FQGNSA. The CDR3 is CASSLATGFYNEQFF. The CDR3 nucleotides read TGTGCCAGCAGCTTAGCCACAGGGTTCTACAATGAGCAGTTCTTC.

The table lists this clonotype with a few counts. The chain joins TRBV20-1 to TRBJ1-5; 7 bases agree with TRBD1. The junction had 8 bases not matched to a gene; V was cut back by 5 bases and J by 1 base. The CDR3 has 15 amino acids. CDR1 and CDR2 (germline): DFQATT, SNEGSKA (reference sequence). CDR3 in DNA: TGCAGTGCTGGGCGCGAGGGGGCGAGCAATCAGCCCCAGCATTTT. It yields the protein CSAGREGASNQPQHF.

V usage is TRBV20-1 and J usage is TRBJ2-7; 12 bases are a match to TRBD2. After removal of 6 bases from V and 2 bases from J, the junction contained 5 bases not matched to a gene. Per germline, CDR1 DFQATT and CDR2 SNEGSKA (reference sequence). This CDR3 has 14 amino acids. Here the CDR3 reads CSARTSGTTYEQYF. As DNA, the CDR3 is TGCAGTGCCAGGACTAGCGGGACTACCTACGAGCAGTACTTC.

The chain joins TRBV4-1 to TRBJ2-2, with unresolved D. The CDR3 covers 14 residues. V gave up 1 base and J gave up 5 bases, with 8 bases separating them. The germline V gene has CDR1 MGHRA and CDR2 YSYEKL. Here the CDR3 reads CASSQAYMTGELFF. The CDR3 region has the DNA TGCGCCAGCAGCCAAGCCTACATGACCGGGGAGCTGTTTTTT.